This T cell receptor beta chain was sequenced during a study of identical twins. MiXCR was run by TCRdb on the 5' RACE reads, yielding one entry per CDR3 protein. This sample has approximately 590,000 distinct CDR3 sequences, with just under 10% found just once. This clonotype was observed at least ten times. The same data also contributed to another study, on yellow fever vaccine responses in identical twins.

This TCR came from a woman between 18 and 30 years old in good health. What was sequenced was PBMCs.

CDR3 DNA: TGTGCCAGCAGCCCGAATGGGGTCACCGGGGAGCTGTTTTTT. It specifies CASSPNGVTGELFF. The chain uses TRBV11-3 and TRBJ2-2, with unresolved D. Germline CDR1 is SGHNT and CDR2 is YENEEA. V was trimmed by 5 bases and J by 4 bases, leaving 11 bases between them. The CDR3 has 14 amino acids.